The sequence of this T cell receptor (beta chain) was determined in a study of regulatory T cells in long-lasting Graves disease. Indicated time point: persistent/refractory GD, antithyroid drugs over 5 years with positive TRAb. Extracted RNA from PBMCs served as the source of the TCR library. This clonotype has more than one count but fewer than ten. Construction of TCR beta libraries relied on iRepertoire HTBI primers and on Arm-PCR targeting CDR3 regions. Using its own MiXCR run on the multiplex PCR reads, TCRdb lists one record per CDR3 protein. The data contain a few hundred thousand distinct CDR3 sequences, under 25% of them seen just once; the ten biggest clones take up 13% to 15%. The source of this sequence is a female donor with Graves disease. The sequencing here drew on peripheral blood mononuclear cells (PBMCs), taken when the disease was refractory, from a patient treated with antithyroid drugs.

DNA of the CDR3: TGTGCCAGCTCACGAAGCGGCCAATTGGAGACCCAGTACTTC. Translating it yields CASSRSGQLETQYF. The chain is built from TRBV18 and TRBJ2-5; perhaps TRBD2 as D (5 bases). CDR1 and CDR2 (germline): KGHSH, LQKENI. V gave up 4 bases and J gave up 5 bases, with 14 bases separating them. The CDR3 consists of 14 residues. Supplemented by reference TRBV18 and TRBJ2-5, the full variable domain reads NAGVMQNPRHLVRRRGQEARLRCSPMKGHSHVYWYRQLPEEGLKFMVYLQKENIIDESGMPKERFSAEFPKEGPSILRIQQVVRGDSAAYFCASSRSGQLETQYFGPGTRLLVL.